The source of this T cell receptor (beta chain) is a study of human T cells and chemical hapten exposure. Study-level background: Donors were sensitized with 2% DPC on the upper inner arm. Study-wide findings and caveats: Significantly more large CDR3 similarity clusters arose among expanded TCRs than among controls.

The sample's time point: patch test 1, 2 weeks after DPC sensitization. Noted treatment: therapeutic diphenylcyclopropenone sensitization with weekly scalp DPC. TCRdb ran MiXCR on the RACE reads and lists one entry per CDR3 protein. The sample lists about 100,000 distinct CDR3 sequences; 8% to 13% were seen once. Comments on this clonotype: Its antigen is undetermined.

With V trimmed by 3 bases and J by 4 bases, 9 bases remained unmatched. CDR1 and CDR2 from the germline V gene are GTSNPN and SVGIG (reference sequence). The CDR3 totals 15 residues. Sequencing used whole blood, obtained in connection with sensitization to the hapten diphenylcyclopropenone (DPC). The chain is built from TRBV30 and TRBJ1-3, with TRBD1 matching over 7 bases. This TCR was sampled from a woman in her thirties or forties with alopecia areata. Some clones in this sample may be carry-over from other donors' samples. The chain's CDR3 is CAWSRGTPNGNTIYF. The CDR3 DNA follows: TGTGCCTGGAGCAGGGGGACGCCGAACGGAAACACCATATATTTT.